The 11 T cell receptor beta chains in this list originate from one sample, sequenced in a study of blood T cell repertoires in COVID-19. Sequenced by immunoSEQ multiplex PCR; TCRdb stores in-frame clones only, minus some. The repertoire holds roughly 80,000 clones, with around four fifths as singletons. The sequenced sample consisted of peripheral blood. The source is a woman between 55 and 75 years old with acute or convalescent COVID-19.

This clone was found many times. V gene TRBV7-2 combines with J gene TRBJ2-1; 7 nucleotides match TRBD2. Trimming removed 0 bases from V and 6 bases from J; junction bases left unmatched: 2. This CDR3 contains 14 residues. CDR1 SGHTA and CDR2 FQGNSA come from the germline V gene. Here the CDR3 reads CASSLAAGANEQFF. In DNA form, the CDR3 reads TGTGCCAGCAGCTTAGCCGCGGGAGCCAATGAGCAGTTCTTC.

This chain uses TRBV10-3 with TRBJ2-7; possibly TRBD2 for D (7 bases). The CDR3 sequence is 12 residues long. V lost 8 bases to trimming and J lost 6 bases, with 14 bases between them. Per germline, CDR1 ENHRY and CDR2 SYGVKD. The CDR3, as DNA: TGTGCCATCGGGGGGGCCTTGACCGAGCAGTACTTC. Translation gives CAIGGALTEQYF.

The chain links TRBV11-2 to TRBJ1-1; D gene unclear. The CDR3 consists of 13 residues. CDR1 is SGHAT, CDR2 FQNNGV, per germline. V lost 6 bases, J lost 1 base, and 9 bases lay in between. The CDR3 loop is CASRLSTNTEAFF. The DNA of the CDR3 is TGTGCCAGCAGACTTTCAACGAACACTGAAGCTTTCTTT.

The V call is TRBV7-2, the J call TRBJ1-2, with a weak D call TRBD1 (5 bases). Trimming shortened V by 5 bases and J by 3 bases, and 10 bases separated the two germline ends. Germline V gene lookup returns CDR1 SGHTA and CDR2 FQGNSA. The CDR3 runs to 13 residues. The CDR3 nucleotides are TGTGCCAGCAGCCCGACAGAATACTATGGCTACACCTTC. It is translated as CASSPTEYYGYTF. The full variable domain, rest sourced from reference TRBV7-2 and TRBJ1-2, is GAGVSQSPSNKVTEKGKDVELRCDPISGHTALYWYRQSLGQGLEFLIYFQGNSAPDKSGLPSDRFSAERTGGSVSTLTIQRTQQEDSAVYLCASSPTEYYGYTFGSGTRLTVV.

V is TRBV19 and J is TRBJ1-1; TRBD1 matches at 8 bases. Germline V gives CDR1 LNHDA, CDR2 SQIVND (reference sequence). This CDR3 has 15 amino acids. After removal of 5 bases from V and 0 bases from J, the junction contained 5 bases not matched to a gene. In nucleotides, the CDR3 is TGTGCCAGTAGTGAGGACAGGGACCTGAACACTGAAGCTTTCTTT. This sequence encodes CASSEDRDLNTEAFF.

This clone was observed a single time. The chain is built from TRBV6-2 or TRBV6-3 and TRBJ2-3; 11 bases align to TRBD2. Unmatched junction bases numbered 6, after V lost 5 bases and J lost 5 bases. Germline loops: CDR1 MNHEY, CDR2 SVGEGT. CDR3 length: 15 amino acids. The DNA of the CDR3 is TGTGCCAGCAGTGCGCTAGCGGGGGGTGGAGATACGCAGTATTTT. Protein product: CASSALAGGGDTQYF.

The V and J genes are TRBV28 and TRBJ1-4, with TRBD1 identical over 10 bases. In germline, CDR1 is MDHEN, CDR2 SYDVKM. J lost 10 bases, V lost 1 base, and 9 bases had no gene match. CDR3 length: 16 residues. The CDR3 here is CASSLSRQGASGKLFF. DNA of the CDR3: TGTGCCAGCAGTTTATCCCGACAGGGGGCAAGCGGAAAACTGTTTTTT.

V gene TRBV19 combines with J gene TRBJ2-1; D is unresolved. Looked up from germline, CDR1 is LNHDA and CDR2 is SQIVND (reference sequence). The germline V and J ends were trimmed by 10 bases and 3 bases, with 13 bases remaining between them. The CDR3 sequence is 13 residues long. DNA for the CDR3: TGTGCCACCTCTAGGTCGTTCTACAATGAGCAGTTCTTC. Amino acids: CATSRSFYNEQFF.

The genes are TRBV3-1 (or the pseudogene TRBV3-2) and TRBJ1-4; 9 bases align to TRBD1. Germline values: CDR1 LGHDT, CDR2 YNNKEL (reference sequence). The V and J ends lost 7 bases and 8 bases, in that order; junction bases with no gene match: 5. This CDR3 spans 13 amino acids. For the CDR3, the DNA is TGTGCCAGCACCGGGACAGGGTGGGAAAAACTGTTTTTT. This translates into CASTGTGWEKLFF.

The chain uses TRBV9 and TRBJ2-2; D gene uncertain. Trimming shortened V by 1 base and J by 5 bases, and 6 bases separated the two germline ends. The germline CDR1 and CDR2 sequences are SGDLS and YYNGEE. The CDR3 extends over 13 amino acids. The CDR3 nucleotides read TGTGCCAGCAGCGTAAGCCCGACCGGGGAGCTGTTTTTT. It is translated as CASSVSPTGELFF.

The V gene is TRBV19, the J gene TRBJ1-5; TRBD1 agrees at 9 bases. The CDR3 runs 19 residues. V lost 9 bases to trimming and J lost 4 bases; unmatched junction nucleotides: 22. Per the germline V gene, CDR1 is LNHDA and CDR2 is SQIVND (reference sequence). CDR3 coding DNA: TGTGCCAGCTCCGGGGGCGGGGACAGGGCCTTATGGGGGAATCAGCCCCAGCATTTT. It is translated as CASSGGGDRALWGNQPQHF. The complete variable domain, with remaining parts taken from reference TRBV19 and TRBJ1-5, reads DGGITQSPKYLFRKEGQNVTLSCEQNLNHDAMYWYRQDPGQGLRLIYYSQIVNDFQKGDIAEGYSVSREKKESFPLTVTSAQKNPTAFYLCASSGGGDRALWGNQPQHFGDGTRLSIL.